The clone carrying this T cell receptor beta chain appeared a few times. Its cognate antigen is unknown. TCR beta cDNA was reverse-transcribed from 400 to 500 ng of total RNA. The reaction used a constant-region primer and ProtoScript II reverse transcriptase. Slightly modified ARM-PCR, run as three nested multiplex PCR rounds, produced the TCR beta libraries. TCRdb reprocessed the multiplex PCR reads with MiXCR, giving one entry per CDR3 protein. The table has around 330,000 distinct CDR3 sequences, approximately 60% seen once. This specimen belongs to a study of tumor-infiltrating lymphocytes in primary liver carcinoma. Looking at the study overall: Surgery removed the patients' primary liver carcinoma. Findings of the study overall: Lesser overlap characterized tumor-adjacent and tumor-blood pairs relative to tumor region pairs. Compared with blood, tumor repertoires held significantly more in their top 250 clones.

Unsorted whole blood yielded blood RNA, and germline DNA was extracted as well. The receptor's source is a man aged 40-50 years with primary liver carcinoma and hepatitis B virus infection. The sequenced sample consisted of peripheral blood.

CDR3 protein: CATSDPRQSAYEQYF. The CDR3 DNA reads as TGTGCCACCAGTGACCCTAGACAGTCCGCCTACGAGCAGTACTTC. The rearrangement joins TRBV24-1 to TRBJ2-7; D may be TRBD1 (5 bases). The CDR3 covers 15 residues. V was shortened by 4 bases and J by 2 bases, with 14 bases between the two germline ends. CDR1 KGHDR and CDR2 SFDVKD come from the germline V gene.